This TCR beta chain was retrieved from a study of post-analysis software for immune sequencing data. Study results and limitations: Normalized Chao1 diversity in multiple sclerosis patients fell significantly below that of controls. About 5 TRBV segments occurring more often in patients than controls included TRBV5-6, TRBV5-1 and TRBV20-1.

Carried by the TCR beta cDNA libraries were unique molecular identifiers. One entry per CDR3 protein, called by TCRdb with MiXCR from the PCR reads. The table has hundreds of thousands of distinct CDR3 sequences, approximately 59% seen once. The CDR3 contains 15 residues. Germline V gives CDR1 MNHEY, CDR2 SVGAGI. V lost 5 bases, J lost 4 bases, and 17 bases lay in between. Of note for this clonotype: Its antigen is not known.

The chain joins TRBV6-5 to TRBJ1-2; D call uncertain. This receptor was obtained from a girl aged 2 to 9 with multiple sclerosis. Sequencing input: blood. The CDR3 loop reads CASSRKQRLVYGYTF. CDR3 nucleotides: TGTGCCAGCAGTCGGAAACAGAGGTTGGTCTATGGCTACACCTTC.